The 2 T cell receptor beta chains below were found in one sample sequenced in a study of blood T cell repertoires in COVID-19. The protocol was immunoSEQ multiplex PCR, while the TCRdb copy is restricted to in-frame clones and leaves out a portion. The sample lists over 450,000 clones, roughly nine tenths occurring once. The source material was peripheral blood. The receptors originated from a man aged 18 to 35 with COVID-19, enrolled during active disease.

The rearrangement links TRBV10-3 to TRBJ2-7; 9 bases agree with TRBD2. V dropped 2 bases and J dropped 0; count of bases not matched to a gene: 8. The CDR3 sequence is 17 residues long. Germline assignment: CDR1 ENHRY and CDR2 SYGVKD. The DNA of the CDR3 is TGTGCCATCAGTGAGGCCCTAGCGGGACCTAGCTCCTACGAGCAGTACTTC. This codes for CAISEALAGPSSYEQYF.

The rearrangement links TRBV14 to TRBJ2-3; D may be TRBD2 (6 bases). Per germline, CDR1 SGHDN and CDR2 FVKESK. V was trimmed by 4 bases and J by 2 bases, leaving 13 bases between them. CDR3 length: 15 amino acids. The CDR3 is CASSPLTRLTDTQYF. The CDR3 DNA is TGTGCCAGCAGCCCATTGACTAGACTCACAGATACGCAGTATTTT. Looking up the rest from reference TRBV14 and TRBJ2-3 gives the full variable domain: EAGVTQFPSHSVIEKGQTVTLRCDPISGHDNLYWYRRVMGKEIKFLLHFVKESKQDESGMPNNRFLAERTGGTYSTLKVQPAELEDSGVYFCASSPLTRLTDTQYFGPGTRLTVL.